The present T cell receptor (beta chain) was sequenced within a study of human T cells and chemical hapten exposure. This sample's time point: patch test 1, 2 weeks after DPC sensitization. Indicated treatment: therapeutic diphenylcyclopropenone sensitization with weekly scalp DPC. Total RNA was isolated from unfractionated whole blood. Blood sampling preceded each patch test application. Library construction involved attaching unique molecular identifiers to individual cDNA molecules, which allowed quantitative, reproducible TCR counting. TCRdb called the RACE reads again in MiXCR, with one record for every CDR3 protein. The table shows about 41,000 distinct CDR3 sequences, with over 3.5% occurring only once. This clonotype has at least ten counts. Here the sequenced sample was whole blood, taken in connection with sensitization to the hapten diphenylcyclopropenone (DPC). This receptor was taken from a man over 45 with alopecia areata. Some clones in this sample may be carry-over from other donors' samples.

The CDR3 nucleotides are TGTGCCAGCAGCGTGACAGGGGTGGCTTTCTTT. It translates to CASSVTGVAFF. V is TRBV2 and J is TRBJ1-1; 8 positions match TRBD1. J was trimmed by 11 bases and V by 6 bases; bases with no gene match: 5. The CDR3 consists of 11 residues. Germline V gene lookup returns CDR1 SNHLY and CDR2 FYNNEI.